This TCR beta chain was obtained from a study of T cells in localized non-small cell lung cancer. Sequencing used immunoSEQ multiplex PCR; TCRdb keeps in-frame clones, though not all of them. The sample shows around 1,500 clones, around 20% of them seen only once. The sequencing here drew on lung tumor tissue, taken before any cancer treatment. These receptors were collected from a female donor aged 60 or older with stage II lung adenocarcinoma.

This clone was detected only a few times. This chain joins TRBV19 and TRBJ2-7; D is perhaps TRBD1 or TRBD2 (5 bases each). V lost 2 bases and J 2 bases, leaving 13 bases between the germline ends. CDR3 length equals 15 residues. The germline CDR1 and CDR2 sequences are LNHDA and SQIVND (reference sequence). The CDR3 is CASSISGQGAYEQYF. As DNA, the CDR3 is TGTGCCAGTAGTATATCGGGGCAGGGTGCCTACGAGCAGTACTTC.